These 27 T cell receptor beta chains share one sample of origin, sequenced in a study of blood T cell repertoires in COVID-19. Here immunoSEQ multiplex PCR was the method, and the copy in TCRdb shows in-frame clones only, minus some. The sample has some 360,000 clones, about 90% seen once. Source material: peripheral blood. The receptor set was obtained from a woman aged 55-69 years with COVID-19, enrolled during active disease.

CDR3 DNA: TGTGCCAGCAGCTCGGACAGGGCGAATGGCTACACCTTC. It specifies CASSSDRANGYTF. The chain joins TRBV5-4 to TRBJ1-2; the match to TRBD1 covers 8 bases. V lost 3 bases, J lost 6 bases, and 4 bases stayed unmatched. The CDR3 runs to 13 residues. Germline V CDR1 and CDR2: SGHNT, YYREEE (reference sequence). Filled out from reference TRBV5-4 and TRBJ1-2, the complete variable domain reads ETGVTQSPTHLIKTRGQQVTLRCSSQSGHNTVSWYQQALGQGPQFIFQYYREEENGRGNFPPRFSGLQFPNYSSELNVNALELDDSALYLCASSSDRANGYTFGSGTRLTVV.

This chain uses TRBV19 with TRBJ1-1; D unresolved. The CDR3 runs 13 residues. Germline V CDR1 and CDR2: LNHDA, SQIVND (reference sequence). V shed 5 bases and J shed 1 base, with 8 bases lying between them. For the CDR3, the DNA is TGTGCCAGTAGTTTCACACCGAACACTGAAGCTTTCTTT. It codes for CASSFTPNTEAFF. The variable domain in full, with the rest retrieved from reference TRBV19 and TRBJ1-1, is DGGITQSPKYLFRKEGQNVTLSCEQNLNHDAMYWYRQDPGQGLRLIYYSQIVNDFQKGDIAEGYSVSREKKESFPLTVTSAQKNPTAFYLCASSFTPNTEAFFGQGTRLTVV.

The sample holds one count of this clone. V is TRBV7-3 and J is TRBJ2-7; D is possibly TRBD1 (6 bases). The ends were cut back, 1 base at V and 1 base at J, with 11 bases in the middle. Germline CDR1 and CDR2: SGHTA and FQGTGA. The CDR3 totals 15 residues. The CDR3 DNA sequence: TGTGCCAGCAGCTTAAATCGCCAGGGGTCCTACGAGCAGTACTTC. Translating gives CASSLNRQGSYEQYF. Full variable domain (outside the CDR3, taken from reference TRBV7-3 and TRBJ2-7): GAGVSQTPSNKVTEKGKYVELRCDPISGHTALYWYRQSLGQGPEFLIYFQGTGAADDSGLPNDRFFAVRPEGSVSTLKIQRTERGDSAVYLCASSLNRQGSYEQYFGPGTRLTVT.

The rearrangement links TRBV6-5 to TRBJ1-6; no clear D. CDR3 length: 15 amino acids. V lost 7 bases, J lost 6 bases, and 16 bases lay in between. In germline, CDR1 is MNHEY, CDR2 SVGAGI. CDR3 sequence (DNA): TGTGCCAGCACCCTTGGGAGGGTGGGTAATTCACCCCTCCACTTT. Translation gives CASTLGRVGNSPLHF.

The J gene is TRBJ2-1, the V gene TRBV7-2; TRBD1 agrees at 8 bases. The J segment lost 9 bases and the V segment lost 1 base, leaving 11 bases of the junction unmatched. This CDR3 is 16 amino acids long. Per the germline V gene, CDR1 is SGHTA and CDR2 is FQGNSA. The CDR3 bases are TGTGCCAGCAGCTTAGAGGGCCAGGGGGCTAGTGGTGAGCAGTTCTTC. Encoded protein: CASSLEGQGASGEQFF.

The V call is TRBV5-1, the J call TRBJ1-1; unclear D gene. The V end was cut by 6 bases, the J end by 0 bases, with 15 bases between. In germline, CDR1 is SGHRS, CDR2 YFSETQ. The CDR3 covers 15 residues. The CDR3 loop reads CASKMIATVNTEAFF. As DNA, the CDR3 is TGCGCCAGCAAGATGATTGCAACGGTGAACACTGAAGCTTTCTTT.

V gene TRBV10-3 combines with J gene TRBJ2-7, with 9 positions matching TRBD1. V lost 10 bases, J lost 5 bases, and 12 bases stayed unmatched. The length of the CDR3 is 14 residues. Looked up from germline, CDR1 is ENHRY and CDR2 is SYGVKD. DNA of the CDR3: TGTGCCACCTGGGGCGGACAGGGGTCCCACGAGCAGTACTTC. Protein sequence: CATWGGQGSHEQYF.

This rearrangement joins TRBV6-1 to TRBJ1-1; no clear D. CDR3 length: 15 amino acids. CDR1 and CDR2 from the germline V gene are MNHNS and SASEGT. V was shortened by 0 bases and J by 0 bases, with 8 bases between the two germline ends. CDR3 in DNA: TGTGCCAGCAGTGAAGCCGCGTTGATGAACACTGAAGCTTTCTTT. Protein product: CASSEAALMNTEAFF.

There are many counts of this clone. CDR3 bases: TGTGCCAGCAGCCATGACACCCCTTGGGATGAGCAGTTCTTC. Protein: CASSHDTPWDEQFF. The V call is TRBV4-2, the J call TRBJ2-1; no clear D. The CDR3 loop spans 14 amino acids. The germline CDR1 and CDR2 sequences are LGHNA and YNFKEQ. The V and J ends lost 3 bases and 8 bases respectively, with 14 bases between them.

This chain connects TRBV6-5 to TRBJ1-3; 7 nucleotides align to TRBD1. This CDR3 is built from 15 residues. The germline V gene encodes CDR1 MNHEY and CDR2 SVGAGI. The ends lost 6 bases at V and 5 bases at J; junction bases unmatched: 10. CDR3 sequence (DNA): TGTGCCAGCAGACCGGGACAGTTGATCAGAAACACCATATATTTT. Its protein is CASRPGQLIRNTIYF.

The rearrangement joins TRBV5-1 to TRBJ2-5, with D hard to call. Trimming left V 5 bases short and J 3 bases short, with 11 bases between. The CDR3 contains 13 residues. Germline V gives CDR1 SGHRS, CDR2 YFSETQ. CDR3 bases: TGCGCCAGCAGTCGAGTCTCGGAAGAGACCCAGTACTTC. Translation: CASSRVSEETQYF.

The V gene is TRBV15, the J gene TRBJ1-5; D call uncertain. V lost 0 bases, J lost 2 bases, and 8 bases lay in between. Germline CDR1 and CDR2: LNHNV and YYDKDF (reference sequence). The CDR3 runs 15 residues. The CDR3 is CATSRDMGGNQPQHF. As DNA, the CDR3 is TGTGCCACCAGCAGAGATATGGGAGGCAATCAGCCCCAGCATTTT.

This clone occurred once. This chain joins TRBV5-1 and TRBJ2-7; 7 bases are a match to TRBD1. The CDR3 spans 13 residues. Per germline, CDR1 SGHRS and CDR2 YFSETQ. V lost 4 bases, J lost 4 bases, and 5 bases stayed unmatched. CDR3 coding DNA: TGCGCCAGCAGCCGGGGACAGCCGTACGAGCAGTACTTC. Amino acids: CASSRGQPYEQYF.

The chain uses TRBV7-8 and TRBJ2-7; weak D call: TRBD1 (6 bases). Trimming stripped 0 bases from V and 4 bases from J, with 7 bases between. Germline CDR1 reads SGHVS; CDR2 reads FQNEAQ. CDR3 length: 13 residues. The CDR3 DNA is TGTGCCAGCAGCTTAGCGCAGGGGTACGAGCAGTACTTC. As protein: CASSLAQGYEQYF.

CDR3 in amino acids: CASSIQQGGITEAFF. CDR3 nucleotides: TGTGCCAGCAGCATCCAACAGGGGGGGATCACTGAAGCTTTCTTT. The chain is built from TRBV7-8 and TRBJ1-1; TRBD1 matches at 8 bases. V trimming: 5 bases; J trimming: 4 bases; junction bases outside the gene matches: 9. Germline CDR1 is SGHVS and CDR2 is FQNEAQ. The CDR3 contains 15 residues.

The rearrangement uses TRBV3-1 (or the pseudogene TRBV3-2) and TRBJ2-5; maybe TRBD2 (5 bases). CDR1 is LGHDT, CDR2 YNNKEL, per germline (reference sequence). Deletions cut 1 base from V and 7 bases from J, with 10 bases between. The CDR3 consists of 13 residues. CDR3 coding DNA: TGTGCCAGCAGCCAAGGAGGGTGGCGGACCCAGTACTTC. This translates into CASSQGGWRTQYF.

The chain links TRBV2 to TRBJ2-7, with D maybe TRBD1 (5 bases). This CDR3 spans 15 amino acids. V was trimmed by 3 bases and J by 2 bases, leaving 14 bases between them. CDR1 SNHLY and CDR2 FYNNEI come from the germline V gene. The CDR3 sequence: CASSESRARTYEQYF. The CDR3 DNA reads TGTGCCAGCAGTGAGTCCAGGGCAAGGACCTACGAGCAGTACTTC.

This chain joins TRBV19 and TRBJ1-6; D is ambiguous. Trimming shortened V by 6 bases and J by 0 bases, and 9 bases separated the two germline ends. Germline-derived CDR1 and CDR2 are LNHDA and SQIVND (reference sequence). The CDR3 contains 15 residues. This CDR3 is CASSPPSSYNSPLHF. The CDR3 bases are TGTGCCAGTAGCCCCCCGAGCTCCTATAATTCACCCCTCCACTTT. Based on the CDR3 plus reference TRBV19 and TRBJ1-6, the full variable domain is DGGITQSPKYLFRKEGQNVTLSCEQNLNHDAMYWYRQDPGQGLRLIYYSQIVNDFQKGDIAEGYSVSREKKESFPLTVTSAQKNPTAFYLCASSPPSSYNSPLHFGNGTRLTVT.

This clone appeared once. This chain links TRBV7-2 with TRBJ1-1, with D unresolved. V was cut by 5 bases and J by 1 base, with 11 bases left in between. This CDR3 is built from 14 residues. Looked up from germline, CDR1 is SGHTA and CDR2 is FQGNSA. CDR3 amino acids: CASSPTYWNTEAFF. CDR3 bases: TGTGCCAGCAGCCCTACTTATTGGAACACTGAAGCTTTCTTT.

The V call is TRBV10-1, the J call TRBJ1-4; the match to TRBD1 covers 7 bases. The trim removed 10 bases at V and 0 bases at J, leaving 11 bases unmatched. The CDR3 runs 16 residues. The germline V gene has CDR1 WNHNN and CDR2 SYGVQD (reference sequence). CDR3 sequence reads: CATLPPGTATNEKLFF. In DNA, the CDR3 is TGCGCCACCCTCCCACCTGGGACAGCAACTAATGAAAAACTGTTTTTT.

This chain joins TRBV19 and TRBJ1-5; the match to TRBD1 covers 7 bases. CDR1 is LNHDA, CDR2 SQIVND, per germline (reference sequence). Trimming removed 0 bases from V and 8 bases from J; junction bases left unmatched: 4. The CDR3 is made up of 14 amino acids. The CDR3 loop is CASSIESGGKPQHF. In nucleotides, the CDR3 is TGTGCCAGTAGTATAGAGTCAGGGGGGAAGCCCCAGCATTTT.

The chain links TRBV6-5 to TRBJ2-3; D gene unclear. This CDR3 region has 13 residues. Germline lookup yields CDR1 MNHEY and CDR2 SVGAGI. V was pared by 7 bases and J by 0 bases, with 8 bases between. The CDR3 DNA reads TGTGCCAGCACCCGGTATAGCACAGATACGCAGTATTTT. This encodes CASTRYSTDTQYF.

The chain has TRBV6-5 and TRBJ2-1; tentatively, D is TRBD1 (6 bases). The V gene lost 10 bases and the J gene lost 4 bases, with 11 bases spanning the gap. The CDR3 contains 12 residues. Germline loops: CDR1 MNHEY, CDR2 SVGAGI. The CDR3 spells CATIDRYNEQFF. CDR3 DNA sequence: TGTGCCACGATCGACAGGTACAATGAGCAGTTCTTC.

V is TRBV11-2 and J is TRBJ2-6; 7 nucleotides align to TRBD1. Trimming removed 2 bases from V and 3 bases from J; junction bases left unmatched: 13. The CDR3 has 19 amino acids. Germline loops: CDR1 SGHAT, CDR2 FQNNGV. This CDR3 is CASSLIRRQGGGGANVLTF. CDR3 in DNA: TGTGCCAGCAGCTTAATTAGGAGACAGGGTGGTGGTGGGGCCAACGTCCTGACTTTC.

This chain joins TRBV5-5 and TRBJ1-5, with D unclear. V was pared by 4 bases and J by 5 bases, with 22 bases between. Germline V lookup: CDR1 SGHKS, CDR2 YYEKEE (reference sequence). This CDR3 spans 17 amino acids. The CDR3 spells CASSLRSLRDVHQPQHF. CDR3 nucleotides: TGTGCCAGCAGCCTCCGAAGTTTACGGGATGTCCATCAGCCCCAGCATTTT.

The rearrangement uses TRBV5-5 and TRBJ2-1, with 7 bases that match TRBD1. V gave up 5 bases and J gave up 0 bases; unmatched junction bases: 8. Germline V gives CDR1 SGHKS, CDR2 YYEKEE (reference sequence). The CDR3 is 16 residues long. CDR3 DNA: TGTGCCAGCAGGTCAGCAGGGGGTGACTCCTACAATGAGCAGTTCTTC. Its translation is CASRSAGGDSYNEQFF.

The chain links TRBV5-4 to TRBJ1-4; D possibly corresponds to TRBD1 (5 bases). The CDR3 totals 12 residues. V was pared by 2 bases and J by 8 bases, with 7 bases between. Germline V lookup: CDR1 SGHNT, CDR2 YYREEE (reference sequence). CDR3 sequence reads: CASSFNREKLFF. Written as DNA, the CDR3 is TGTGCCAGCAGCTTTAACAGGGAAAAACTGTTTTTT.